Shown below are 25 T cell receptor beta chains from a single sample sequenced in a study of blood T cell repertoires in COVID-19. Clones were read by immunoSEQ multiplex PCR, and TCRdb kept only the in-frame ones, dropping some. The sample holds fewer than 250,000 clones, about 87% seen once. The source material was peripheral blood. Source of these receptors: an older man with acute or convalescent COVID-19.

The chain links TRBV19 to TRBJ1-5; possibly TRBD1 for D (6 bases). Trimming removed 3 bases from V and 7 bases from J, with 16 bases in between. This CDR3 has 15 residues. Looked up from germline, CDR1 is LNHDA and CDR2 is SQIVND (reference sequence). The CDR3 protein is CASSMGVGAGQPQHF. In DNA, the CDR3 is TGTGCCAGTAGTATGGGCGTGGGGGCCGGACAGCCCCAGCATTTT. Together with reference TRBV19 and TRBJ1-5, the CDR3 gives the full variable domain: DGGITQSPKYLFRKEGQNVTLSCEQNLNHDAMYWYRQDPGQGLRLIYYSQIVNDFQKGDIAEGYSVSREKKESFPLTVTSAQKNPTAFYLCASSMGVGAGQPQHFGDGTRLSIL.

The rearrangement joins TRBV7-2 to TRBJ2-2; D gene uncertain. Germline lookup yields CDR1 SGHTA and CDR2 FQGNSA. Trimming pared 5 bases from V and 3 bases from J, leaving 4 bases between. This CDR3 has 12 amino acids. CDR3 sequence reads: CASSPDTGELFF. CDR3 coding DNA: TGTGCCAGCAGCCCTGACACCGGGGAGCTGTTTTTT.

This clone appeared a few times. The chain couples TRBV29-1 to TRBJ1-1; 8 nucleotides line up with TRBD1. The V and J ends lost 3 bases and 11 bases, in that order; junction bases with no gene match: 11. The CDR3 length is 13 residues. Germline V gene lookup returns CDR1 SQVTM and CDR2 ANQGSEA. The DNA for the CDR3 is TGCAGCGTTGACCCTGGACAGGGTTTGTCGGCTTTCTTT. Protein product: CSVDPGQGLSAFF.

CDR3: CASSVAEKQETQYF. The CDR3 nucleotides read TGTGCCAGCAGCGTAGCTGAGAAACAAGAGACCCAGTACTTC. The chain uses TRBV9 and TRBJ2-5; D remains unclear. Germline V gene data show CDR1 as SGDLS and CDR2 as YYNGEE. The CDR3 totals 14 residues. The V end was cut by 0 bases, the J end by 2 bases, with 8 bases between.

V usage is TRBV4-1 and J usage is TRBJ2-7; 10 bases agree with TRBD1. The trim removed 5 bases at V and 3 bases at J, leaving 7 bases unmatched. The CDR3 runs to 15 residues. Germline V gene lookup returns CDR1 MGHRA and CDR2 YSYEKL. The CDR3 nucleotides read TGCGCCAGCAGCAAAGGGACAGGGGATGTCTACGAGCAGTACTTC. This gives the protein CASSKGTGDVYEQYF.

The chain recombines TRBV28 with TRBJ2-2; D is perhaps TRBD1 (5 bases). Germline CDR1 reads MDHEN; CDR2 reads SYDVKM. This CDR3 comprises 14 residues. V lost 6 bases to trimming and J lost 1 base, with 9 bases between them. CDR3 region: CASSRTWNTGELFF. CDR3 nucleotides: TGTGCCAGCAGCCGGACATGGAACACCGGGGAGCTGTTTTTT.

As DNA, the CDR3 is TGCAGCGTTGACGGCAGCTCAGGGGTTTACTATGGCTACACCTTC. Protein: CSVDGSSGVYYGYTF. The V call is TRBV29-1, the J call TRBJ1-2; tentative D call: TRBD1 (6 bases). V gave up 3 bases and J gave up 3 bases, with 17 bases separating them. Germline V CDR1 and CDR2: SQVTM, ANQGSEA. The CDR3 sequence is 15 residues long.

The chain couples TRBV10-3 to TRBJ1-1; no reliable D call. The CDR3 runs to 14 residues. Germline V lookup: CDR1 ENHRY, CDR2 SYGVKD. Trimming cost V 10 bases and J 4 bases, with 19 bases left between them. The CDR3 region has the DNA TGTGCCAGCAATCAATTGGGCTCGAGCACTGAAGCTTTCTTT. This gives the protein CASNQLGSSTEAFF.

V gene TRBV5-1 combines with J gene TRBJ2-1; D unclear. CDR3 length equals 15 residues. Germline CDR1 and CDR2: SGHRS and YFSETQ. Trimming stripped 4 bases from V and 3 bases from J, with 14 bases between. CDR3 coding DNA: TGCGCCAGCAGCCCTGGCAGTAGCATCTACAATGAGCAGTTCTTC. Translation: CASSPGSSIYNEQFF.

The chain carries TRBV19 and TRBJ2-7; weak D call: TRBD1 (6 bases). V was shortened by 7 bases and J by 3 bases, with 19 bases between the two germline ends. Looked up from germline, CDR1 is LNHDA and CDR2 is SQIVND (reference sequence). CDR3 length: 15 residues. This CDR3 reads CASTPTAGDIYEQYF. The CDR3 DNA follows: TGTGCCAGTACCCCAACGGCAGGGGACATCTACGAGCAGTACTTC. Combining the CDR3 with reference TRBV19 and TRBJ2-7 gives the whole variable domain DGGITQSPKYLFRKEGQNVTLSCEQNLNHDAMYWYRQDPGQGLRLIYYSQIVNDFQKGDIAEGYSVSREKKESFPLTVTSAQKNPTAFYLCASTPTAGDIYEQYFGPGTRLTVT.

CDR3 region: CASSVESLRLVTGELFF. CDR3 DNA sequence: TGTGCCAGCAGCGTCGAGTCGTTGCGACTAGTTACCGGGGAGCTGTTTTTT. The chain combines TRBV3-1 (or the pseudogene TRBV3-2) with TRBJ2-2, with TRBD2 as a possible D gene (6 bases). The CDR3 runs 17 residues. From germline, CDR1 is LGHDT and CDR2 YNNKEL (reference sequence). Trimming stripped 5 bases from V and 5 bases from J, with 21 bases between.

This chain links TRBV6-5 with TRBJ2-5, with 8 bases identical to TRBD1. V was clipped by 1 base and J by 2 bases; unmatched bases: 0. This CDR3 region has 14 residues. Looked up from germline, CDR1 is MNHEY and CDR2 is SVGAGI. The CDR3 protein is CASSYYRGQETQYF. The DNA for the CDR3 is TGTGCCAGCAGTTACTACAGGGGGCAAGAGACCCAGTACTTC.

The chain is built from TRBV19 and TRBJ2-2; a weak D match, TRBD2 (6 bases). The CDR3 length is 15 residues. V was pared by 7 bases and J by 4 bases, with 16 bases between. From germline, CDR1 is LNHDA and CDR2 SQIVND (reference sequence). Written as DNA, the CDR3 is TGTGCCAGTATTACGGGAGCGGGCGGCACCGGGGAGCTGTTTTTT. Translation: CASITGAGGTGELFF. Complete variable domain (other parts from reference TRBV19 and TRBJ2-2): DGGITQSPKYLFRKEGQNVTLSCEQNLNHDAMYWYRQDPGQGLRLIYYSQIVNDFQKGDIAEGYSVSREKKESFPLTVTSAQKNPTAFYLCASITGAGGTGELFFGEGSRLTVL.

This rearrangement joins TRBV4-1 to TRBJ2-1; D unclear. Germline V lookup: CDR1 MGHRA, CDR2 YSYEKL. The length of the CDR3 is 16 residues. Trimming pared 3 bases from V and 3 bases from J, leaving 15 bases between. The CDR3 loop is CASSQSMAESYNEQFF. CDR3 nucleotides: TGCGCCAGCAGCCAGTCGATGGCGGAGAGCTACAATGAGCAGTTCTTC.

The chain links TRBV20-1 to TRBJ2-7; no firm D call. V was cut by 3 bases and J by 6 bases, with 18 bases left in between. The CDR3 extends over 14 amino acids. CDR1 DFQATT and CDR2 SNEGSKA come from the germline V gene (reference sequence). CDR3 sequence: CSASPPTGRSEQYF. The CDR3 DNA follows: TGCAGTGCTAGTCCCCCCACGGGTCGTAGCGAGCAGTACTTC.

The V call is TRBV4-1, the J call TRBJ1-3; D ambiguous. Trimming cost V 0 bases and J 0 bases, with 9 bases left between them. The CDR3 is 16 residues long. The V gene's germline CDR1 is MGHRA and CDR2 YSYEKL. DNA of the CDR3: TGCGCCAGCAGCCAAGATCCTTATATCTCTGGAAACACCATATATTTT. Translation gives CASSQDPYISGNTIYF.

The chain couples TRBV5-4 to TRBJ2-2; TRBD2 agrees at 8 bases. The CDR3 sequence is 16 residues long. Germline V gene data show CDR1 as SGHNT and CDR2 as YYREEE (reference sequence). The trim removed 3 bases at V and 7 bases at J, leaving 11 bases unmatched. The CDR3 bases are TGTGCCAGCAGCTGGGATAGGCTAGCGGGTATCGGGGAGCTGTTTTTT. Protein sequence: CASSWDRLAGIGELFF.

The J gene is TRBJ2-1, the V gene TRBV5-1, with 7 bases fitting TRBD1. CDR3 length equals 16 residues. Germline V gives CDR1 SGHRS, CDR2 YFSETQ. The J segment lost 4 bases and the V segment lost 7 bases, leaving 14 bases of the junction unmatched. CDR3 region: CASADGPGTAYNEQFF. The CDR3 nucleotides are TGCGCCAGCGCCGATGGACCCGGGACAGCGTACAATGAGCAGTTCTTC.

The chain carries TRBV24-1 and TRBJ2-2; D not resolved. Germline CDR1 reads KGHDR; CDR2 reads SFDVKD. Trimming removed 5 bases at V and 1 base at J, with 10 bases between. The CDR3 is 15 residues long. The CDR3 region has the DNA TGTGCCACCAGTGGCGCGTCAAGGAACACCGGGGAGCTGTTTTTT. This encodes CATSGASRNTGELFF.

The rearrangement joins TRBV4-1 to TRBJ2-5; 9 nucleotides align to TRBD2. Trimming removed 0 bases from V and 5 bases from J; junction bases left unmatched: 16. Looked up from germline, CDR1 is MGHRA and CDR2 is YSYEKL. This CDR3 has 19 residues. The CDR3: CASSQEPPQGSGRRETQYF. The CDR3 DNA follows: TGCGCCAGCAGCCAAGAGCCCCCCCAGGGTAGCGGGAGACGGGAGACCCAGTACTTC.

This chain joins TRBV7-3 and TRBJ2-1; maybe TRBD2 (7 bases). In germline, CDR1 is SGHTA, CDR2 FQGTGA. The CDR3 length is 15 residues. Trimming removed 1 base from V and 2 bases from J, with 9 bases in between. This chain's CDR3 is CASSLNGGPYNEQFF. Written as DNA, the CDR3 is TGTGCCAGCAGCTTAAACGGGGGGCCCTACAATGAGCAGTTCTTC.

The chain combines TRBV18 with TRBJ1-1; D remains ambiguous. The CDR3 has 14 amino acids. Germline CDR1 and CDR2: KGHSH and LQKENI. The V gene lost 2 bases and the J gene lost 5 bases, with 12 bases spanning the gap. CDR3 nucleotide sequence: TGTGCCAGCTCACCAGCCCCGACGGGGACTGAAGCTTTCTTT. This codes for CASSPAPTGTEAFF.

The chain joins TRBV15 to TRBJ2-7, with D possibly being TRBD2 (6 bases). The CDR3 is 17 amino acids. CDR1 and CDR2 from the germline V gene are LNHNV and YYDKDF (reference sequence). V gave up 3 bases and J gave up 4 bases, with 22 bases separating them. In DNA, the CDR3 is TGTGCCACCAGCAGGGCCGGCTCAGGTAGCGGAAGTTACGAGCAGTACTTC. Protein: CATSRAGSGSGSYEQYF.

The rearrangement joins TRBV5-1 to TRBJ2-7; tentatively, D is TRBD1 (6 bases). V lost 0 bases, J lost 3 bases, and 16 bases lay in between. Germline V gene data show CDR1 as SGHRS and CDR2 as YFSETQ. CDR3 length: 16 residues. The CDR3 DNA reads TGCGCCAGCAGCTTGGCCGCGTCAGGGGATGTCTACGAGCAGTACTTC. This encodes CASSLAASGDVYEQYF.

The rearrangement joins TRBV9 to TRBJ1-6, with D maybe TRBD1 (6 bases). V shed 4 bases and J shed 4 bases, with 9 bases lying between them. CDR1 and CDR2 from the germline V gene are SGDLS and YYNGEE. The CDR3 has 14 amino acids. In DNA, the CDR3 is TGTGCCAGCAGCCCCGGACAGTATAATTCACCCCTCCACTTT. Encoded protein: CASSPGQYNSPLHF.